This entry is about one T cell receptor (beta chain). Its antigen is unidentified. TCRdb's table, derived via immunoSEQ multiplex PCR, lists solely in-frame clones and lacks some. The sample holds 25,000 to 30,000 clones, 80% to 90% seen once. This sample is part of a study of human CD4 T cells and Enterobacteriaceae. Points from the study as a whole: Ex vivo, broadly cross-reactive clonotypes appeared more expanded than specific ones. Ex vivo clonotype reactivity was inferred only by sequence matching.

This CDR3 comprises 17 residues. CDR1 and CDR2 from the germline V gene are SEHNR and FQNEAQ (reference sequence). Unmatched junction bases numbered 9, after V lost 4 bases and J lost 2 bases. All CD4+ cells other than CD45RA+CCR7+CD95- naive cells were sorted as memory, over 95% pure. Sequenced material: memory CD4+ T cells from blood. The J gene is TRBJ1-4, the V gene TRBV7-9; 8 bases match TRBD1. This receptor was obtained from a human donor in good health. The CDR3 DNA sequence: TGTGCCAGCAGCTCGCAGGGGGCGGTTAGGACTAATGAAAAACTGTTTTTT. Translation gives CASSSQGAVRTNEKLFF.